This paragraph covers one T cell receptor beta chain sequence. The data stem from a study of blood T cell repertoires in COVID-19. Study-level information: COVID-19 samples from acute and convalescent phases originated in the United States, Italy and Spain. T cells, B-cell-depleted T cells, or PBMCs supplied cDNA or gDNA.

Sequenced by immunoSEQ multiplex PCR; TCRdb stores in-frame clones only, minus some. The data contain more than 95,000 clones, over 65% of them seen just once; the ten biggest clones take up approximately 5.6%. There are 17 residues in the CDR3. Germline-derived CDR1 and CDR2 are LNHDA and SQIVND (reference sequence). J gave up 4 bases and V 0 bases, and 9 bases lay outside the gene matches. This receptor was taken from a man between 65 and 80 years old with acute or convalescent COVID-19. The sample comprised peripheral blood. The chain links TRBV19 to TRBJ2-1; 7 bases map to TRBD1. CDR3 in amino acids: CASSIDRWDSEYNEQFF. The CDR3 region has the DNA TGTGCCAGTAGTATAGATCGGTGGGACAGCGAATACAATGAGCAGTTCTTC.